The clone carrying this T cell receptor beta chain was counted many times. The sample is drawn from a study of tumor-infiltrating lymphocytes in primary liver carcinoma. Germline CDR1 and CDR2: SGHRS and YFSETQ. The J segment lost 5 bases and the V segment lost 0 bases, leaving 8 bases of the junction unmatched. The CDR3 spans 17 residues. A primer matching the constant region was used to make TCR beta cDNA from 450 to 500 ng of total RNA. Employing slightly modified ARM-PCR, three nested multiplex PCR rounds were run, and these gave rise to the TCR beta libraries. It was with TRBV1-TRBV30 forward primers and a C-beta reverse primer that the first two PCR rounds were run, at about 10 cycles each. TCRdb reanalysed the multiplex PCR reads using MiXCR and keeps one entry per CDR3 protein. The sample lists approximately 110,000 distinct CDR3 sequences, 64% occurring once. For each extraction, RNA and DNA were obtained together from around 20-30 mg of unsorted bulk tissue.

The chain joins TRBV5-1 to TRBJ2-1; 10 bases are shared with TRBD2. The receptor was isolated from a woman aged 60-70 years with primary liver carcinoma and hepatitis B virus infection. The sample taken for sequencing was liver tumor tissue from sampling region 3. Subset: tumor region T3, left-lateral pole. The CDR3 protein is CASSLAKSTSGNNEQFF. CDR3 sequence (DNA): TGCGCCAGCAGCTTGGCGAAATCTACTAGCGGGAACAATGAGCAGTTCTTC.